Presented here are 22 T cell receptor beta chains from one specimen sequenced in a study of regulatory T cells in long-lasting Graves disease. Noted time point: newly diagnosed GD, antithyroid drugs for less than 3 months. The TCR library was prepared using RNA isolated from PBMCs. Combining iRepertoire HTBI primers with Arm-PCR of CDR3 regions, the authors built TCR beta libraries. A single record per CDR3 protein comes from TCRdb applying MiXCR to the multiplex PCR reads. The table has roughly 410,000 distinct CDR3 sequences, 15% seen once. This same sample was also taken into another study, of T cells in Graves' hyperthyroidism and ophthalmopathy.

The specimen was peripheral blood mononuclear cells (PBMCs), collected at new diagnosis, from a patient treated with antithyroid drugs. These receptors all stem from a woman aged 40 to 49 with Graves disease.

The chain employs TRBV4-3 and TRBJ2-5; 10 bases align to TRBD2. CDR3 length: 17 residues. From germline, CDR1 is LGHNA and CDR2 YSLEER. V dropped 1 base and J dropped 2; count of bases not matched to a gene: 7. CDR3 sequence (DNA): TGCGCCAGCAGCCAAGCCGTCACTAGCGGGATACAAGAGACCCAGTACTTC. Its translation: CASSQAVTSGIQETQYF.

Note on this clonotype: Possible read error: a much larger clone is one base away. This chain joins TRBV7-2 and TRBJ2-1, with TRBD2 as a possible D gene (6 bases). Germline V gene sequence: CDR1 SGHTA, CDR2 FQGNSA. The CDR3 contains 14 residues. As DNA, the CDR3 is TGTGTCAGCAGCTTAGTTAGCGGCAACAATGAGCAGTTCTTC. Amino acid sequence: CVSSLVSGNNEQFF.

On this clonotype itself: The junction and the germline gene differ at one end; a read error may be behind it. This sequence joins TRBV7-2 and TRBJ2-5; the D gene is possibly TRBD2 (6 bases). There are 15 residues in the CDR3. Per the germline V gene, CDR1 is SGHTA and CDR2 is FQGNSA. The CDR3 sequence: CASGLWQEGRETQYF. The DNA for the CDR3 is TGTGCCAGCGGCTTATGGCAAGAGGGCCGGGAGACCCAGTATTTC.

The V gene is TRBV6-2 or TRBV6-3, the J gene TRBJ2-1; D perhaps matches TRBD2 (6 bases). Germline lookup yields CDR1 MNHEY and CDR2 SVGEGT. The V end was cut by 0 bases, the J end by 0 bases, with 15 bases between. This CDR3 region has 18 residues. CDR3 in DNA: TGTGCCAGCAGTTACTCAGCCAGCGGGTTCAGCTCCTACAATGAGCAGTTCTTC. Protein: CASSYSASGFSSYNEQFF.

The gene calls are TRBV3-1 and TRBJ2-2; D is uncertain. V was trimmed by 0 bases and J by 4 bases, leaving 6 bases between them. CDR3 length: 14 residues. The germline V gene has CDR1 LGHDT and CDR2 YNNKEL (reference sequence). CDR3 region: CASSQDWGTGELFF. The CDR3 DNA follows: TGTGCCAGCAGCCAAGACTGGGGCACCGGGGAGCTGTTTTTT.

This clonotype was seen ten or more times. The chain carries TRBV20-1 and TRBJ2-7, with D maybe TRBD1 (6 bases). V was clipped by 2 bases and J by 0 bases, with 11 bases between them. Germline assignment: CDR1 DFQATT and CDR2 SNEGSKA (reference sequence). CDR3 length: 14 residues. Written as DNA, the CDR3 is TGCAGTGCTAGACAGGGGTTCCTCTCCTACGAGCAGTACTTC. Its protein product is CSARQGFLSYEQYF.

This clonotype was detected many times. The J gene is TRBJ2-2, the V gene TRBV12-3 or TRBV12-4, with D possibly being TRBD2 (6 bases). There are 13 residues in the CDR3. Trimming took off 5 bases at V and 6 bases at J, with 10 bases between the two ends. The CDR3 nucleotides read TGTGCCAGCAGTGTTGGGACTGCCGGGGAGCTGTTTTTT. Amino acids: CASSVGTAGELFF.

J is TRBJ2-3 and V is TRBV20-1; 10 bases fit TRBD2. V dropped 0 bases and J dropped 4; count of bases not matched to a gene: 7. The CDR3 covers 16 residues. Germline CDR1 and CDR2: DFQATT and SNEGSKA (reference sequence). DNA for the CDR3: TGCAGTGCTAGAGATGGTACGAGCGGGAGGGCAGATACGCAGTATTTT. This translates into CSARDGTSGRADTQYF.

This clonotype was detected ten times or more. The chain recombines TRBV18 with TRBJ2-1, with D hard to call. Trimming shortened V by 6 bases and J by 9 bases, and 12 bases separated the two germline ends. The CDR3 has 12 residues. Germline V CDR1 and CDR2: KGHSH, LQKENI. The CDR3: CASSSVRAEQFF. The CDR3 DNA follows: TGTGCCAGCTCCTCCGTCCGGGCTGAGCAGTTCTTC. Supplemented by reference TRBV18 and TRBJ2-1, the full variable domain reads NAGVMQNPRHLVRRRGQEARLRCSPMKGHSHVYWYRQLPEEGLKFMVYLQKENIIDESGMPKERFSAEFPKEGPSILRIQQVVRGDSAAYFCASSSVRAEQFFGPGTRLTVL.

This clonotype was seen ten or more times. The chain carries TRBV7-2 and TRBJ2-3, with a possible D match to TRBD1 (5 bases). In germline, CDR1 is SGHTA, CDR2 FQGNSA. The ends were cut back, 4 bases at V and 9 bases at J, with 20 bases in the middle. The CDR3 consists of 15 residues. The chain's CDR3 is CASSSSTDRYLTQYF. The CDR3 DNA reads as TGTGCCAGCAGCTCCTCGACCGACAGATATTTAACGCAGTATTTT. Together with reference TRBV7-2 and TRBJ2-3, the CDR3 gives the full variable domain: GAGVSQSPSNKVTEKGKDVELRCDPISGHTALYWYRQSLGQGLEFLIYFQGNSAPDKSGLPSDRFSAERTGGSVSTLTIQRTQQEDSAVYLCASSSSTDRYLTQYFGPGTRLTVL.

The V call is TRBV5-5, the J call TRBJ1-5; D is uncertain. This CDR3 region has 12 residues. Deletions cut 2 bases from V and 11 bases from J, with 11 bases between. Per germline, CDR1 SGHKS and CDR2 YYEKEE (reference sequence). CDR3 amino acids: CASSLGGSAQHF. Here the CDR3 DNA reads TGTGCCAGCAGCTTAGGAGGGAGTGCCCAGCATTTT.

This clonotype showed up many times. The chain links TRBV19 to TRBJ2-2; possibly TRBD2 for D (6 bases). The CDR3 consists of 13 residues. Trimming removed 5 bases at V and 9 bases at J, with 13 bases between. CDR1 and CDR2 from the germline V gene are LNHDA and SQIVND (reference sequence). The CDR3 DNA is TGTGCCAGTAGTTGGGCGGGGTCTCGGGAGCTGTTTTTT. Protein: CASSWAGSRELFF.

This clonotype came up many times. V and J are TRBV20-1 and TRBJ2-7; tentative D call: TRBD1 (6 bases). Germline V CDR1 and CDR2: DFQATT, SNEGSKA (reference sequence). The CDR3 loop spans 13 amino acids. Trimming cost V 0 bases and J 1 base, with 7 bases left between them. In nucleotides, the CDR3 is TGCAGTGCTAGAGATCAGGGGTCCTACGAGCAGTACTTC. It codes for CSARDQGSYEQYF.

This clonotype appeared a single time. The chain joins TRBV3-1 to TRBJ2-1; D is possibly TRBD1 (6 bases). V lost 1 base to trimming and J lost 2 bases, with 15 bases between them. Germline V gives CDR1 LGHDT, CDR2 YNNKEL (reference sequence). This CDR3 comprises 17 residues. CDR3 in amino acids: CASSQVPTGPAYNEQFF. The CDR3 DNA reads TGTGCCAGCAGCCAAGTCCCGACAGGCCCAGCCTACAATGAGCAGTTCTTC.

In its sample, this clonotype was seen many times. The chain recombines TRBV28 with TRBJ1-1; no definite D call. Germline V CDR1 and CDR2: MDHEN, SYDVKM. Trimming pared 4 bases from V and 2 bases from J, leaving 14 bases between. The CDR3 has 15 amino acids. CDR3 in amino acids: CASSSINEINTEAFF. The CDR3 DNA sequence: TGTGCCAGCAGTTCCATTAACGAAATAAACACTGAAGCTTTCTTT.

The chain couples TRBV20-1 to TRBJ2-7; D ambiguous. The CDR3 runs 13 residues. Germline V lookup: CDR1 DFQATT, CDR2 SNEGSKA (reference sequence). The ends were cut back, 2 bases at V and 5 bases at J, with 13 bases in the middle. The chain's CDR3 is CSARNPGAHEQYF. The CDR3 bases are TGCAGTGCTAGAAATCCGGGCGCCCACGAGCAGTACTTC.

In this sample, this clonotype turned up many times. CDR3 sequence: CSVDPGQPIGELFF. CDR3 in DNA: TGCAGCGTTGACCCCGGACAGCCGATCGGGGAGCTGTTTTTT. V and J are TRBV29-1 and TRBJ2-2, with a tentative D call TRBD1 (6 bases). The CDR3 is 14 residues long. V was trimmed by 3 bases and J by 7 bases, leaving 15 bases between them. In germline, CDR1 is SQVTM, CDR2 ANQGSEA.

CDR3 sequence reads: CSARAGGQGGGNTIYF. In nucleotides, the CDR3 is TGCAGTGCTAGAGCTGGGGGACAGGGTGGAGGAAACACCATATATTTT. The J gene is TRBJ1-3, the V gene TRBV20-1; 9 nucleotides align to TRBD1. The germline V gene has CDR1 DFQATT and CDR2 SNEGSKA (reference sequence). CDR3 size: 16 residues. The ends lost 1 base at V and 4 bases at J; junction bases unmatched: 8.

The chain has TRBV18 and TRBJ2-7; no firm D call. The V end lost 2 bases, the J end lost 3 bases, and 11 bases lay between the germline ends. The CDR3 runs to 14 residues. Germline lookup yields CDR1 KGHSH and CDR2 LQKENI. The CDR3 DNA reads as TGTGCCAGCTCACCAGGGTCAACAAACTACGAGCAGTACTTC. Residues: CASSPGSTNYEQYF.

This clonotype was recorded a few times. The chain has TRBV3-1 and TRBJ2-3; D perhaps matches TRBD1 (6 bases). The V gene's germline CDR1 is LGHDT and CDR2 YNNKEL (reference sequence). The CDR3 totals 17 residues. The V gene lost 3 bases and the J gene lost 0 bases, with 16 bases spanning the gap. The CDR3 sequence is CASSHTGKAPSTDTQYF. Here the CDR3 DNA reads TGTGCCAGCAGCCATACAGGGAAGGCACCTAGCACAGATACGCAGTATTTT.

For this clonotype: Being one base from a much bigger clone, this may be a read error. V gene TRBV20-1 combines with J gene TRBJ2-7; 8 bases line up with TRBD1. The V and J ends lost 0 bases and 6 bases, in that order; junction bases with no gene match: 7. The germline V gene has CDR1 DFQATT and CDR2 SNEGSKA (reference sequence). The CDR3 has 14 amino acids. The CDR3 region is CSARDTGQGCEQYF. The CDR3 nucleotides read TGCAGTGCTAGAGATACTGGACAGGGATGCGAGCAGTACTTC.

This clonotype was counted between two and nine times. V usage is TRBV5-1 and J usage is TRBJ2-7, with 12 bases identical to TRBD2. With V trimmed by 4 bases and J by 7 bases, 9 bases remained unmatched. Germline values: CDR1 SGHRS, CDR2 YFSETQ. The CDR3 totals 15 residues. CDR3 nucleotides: TGCGCCAGCAGCGGACGACTAGCGGGAGCAAGGGAGCAGTACTTC. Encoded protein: CASSGRLAGAREQYF. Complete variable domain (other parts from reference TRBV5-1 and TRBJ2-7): KAGVTQTPRYLIKTRGQQVTLSCSPISGHRSVSWYQQTPGQGLQFLFEYFSETQRNKGNFPGRFSGRQFSNSRSEMNVSTLELGDSALYLCASSGRLAGAREQYFGPGTRLTVT.